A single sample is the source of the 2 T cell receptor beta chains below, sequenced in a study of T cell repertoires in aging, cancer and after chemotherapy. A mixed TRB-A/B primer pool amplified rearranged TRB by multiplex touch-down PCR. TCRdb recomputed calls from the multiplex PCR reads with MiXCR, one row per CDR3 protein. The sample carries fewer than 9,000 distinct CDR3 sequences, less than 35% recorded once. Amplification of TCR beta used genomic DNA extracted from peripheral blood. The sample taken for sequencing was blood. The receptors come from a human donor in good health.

The CDR3 bases are TGTGCCAGCAGTGAAGGGACTAGCGGGTCCTACGAGCAGTACTTC. Protein sequence: CASSEGTSGSYEQYF. The J gene is TRBJ2-7, the V gene TRBV6-1, with 11 nucleotides matching TRBD2. Germline V gene lookup returns CDR1 MNHNS and CDR2 SASEGT. The length of the CDR3 is 15 residues. V was pared by 1 base and J by 1 base, with 0 bases of the junction left unmatched.

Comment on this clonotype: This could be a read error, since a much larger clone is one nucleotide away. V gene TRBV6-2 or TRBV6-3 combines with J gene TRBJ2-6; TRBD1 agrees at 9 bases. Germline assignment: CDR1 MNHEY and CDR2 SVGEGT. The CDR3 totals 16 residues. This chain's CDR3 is CASSGTGRSGDNVLTF. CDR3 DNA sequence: TGTGCCAGCAGTGGGACAGGGAGGTCTGGGGACAACGTCCTGACTTTC.